One and the same sample provided the 7 T cell receptor beta chains below, sequenced in a study of metastatic and nonmetastatic thyroid tumors. TCRdb re-called the PCR reads via MiXCR. The sample includes over 15,000 clones, more than 30% of them seen just once. Each patient came to thyroid surgery without any prior treatment (of any kind). The sequencing sample was made of tumor tissue. The origin of the receptors is a female donor with papillary thyroid cancer or a benign thyroid nodule (not recorded which). Some clones in this sample may be carry-over from other donors' samples.

By sample fraction, this clone is medium-sized (0.01 to 0.1%). The chain links TRBV6-1 to TRBJ1-5, with 8 bases that match TRBD1. Germline V gives CDR1 MNHNS, CDR2 SASEGT. CDR3 length: 14 amino acids. V shed 5 bases and J 5 bases; nucleotides not matched to a gene: 5. In nucleotides, the CDR3 is TGTGCCAGCAGTCTCGACAGGGGAGATCAGCCCCAGCATTTT. Translation gives CASSLDRGDQPQHF.

The J gene is TRBJ1-3, the V gene TRBV9; D unclear. The CDR3 contains 17 residues. Germline V gene lookup returns CDR1 SGDLS and CDR2 YYNGEE. Trimming took 0 bases from V and 0 from J, leaving 13 bases between them. The CDR3 is CASSVAGHVNSGNTIYF. The CDR3 DNA follows: TGTGCCAGCAGCGTAGCGGGCCATGTAAACTCTGGAAACACCATATATTTT.

This clone appeared a few times. This rearrangement joins TRBV12-3 or TRBV12-4 to TRBJ1-1; 7 bases map to TRBD1. CDR3 size: 13 residues. Trimming cost V 5 bases and J 6 bases; bases outside gene matches: 6. The CDR3 DNA is TGTGCCAGCAGTGTCCAGGGGGGGCCTGAAGCTTTCTTT. Protein: CASSVQGGPEAFF.

A word on this clone: The junction and the germline gene differ at one end; a read error may be behind it. Other DNA sequences in this sample translate to the same CDR3. This rearrangement joins TRBV11-1 to TRBJ1-2; 12 bases match TRBD1. In germline, CDR1 is SGHAT, CDR2 FQDESV (reference sequence). The CDR3 spans 13 residues. The CDR3 bases are TGTGCTAGCAGCGCGGGACAGGGGGCAAGAGAAACCTTC. Translating gives CASSAGQGARETF.

This clone was picked up many times. The chain has TRBV20-1 and TRBJ2-1; D perhaps matches TRBD1 (6 bases). Between the trimmed V and J ends, which lost 3 bases and 0 bases, there was a span of 15 bases. Germline V gene sequence: CDR1 DFQATT, CDR2 SNEGSKA (reference sequence). This CDR3 is 16 amino acids long. In DNA form, the CDR3 reads TGCAGTGCTAGCCCCCCAGGGGCGAGCTCCTACAATGAGCAGTTCTTC. Translating gives CSASPPGASSYNEQFF.

The chain has TRBV24-1 and TRBJ2-7; 9 positions agree with TRBD2. V was clipped by 3 bases and J by 0 bases; unmatched bases: 5. The germline gives CDR1 KGHDR, CDR2 SFDVKD. The CDR3 runs 16 residues. The CDR3 region has the DNA TGTGCCACCAGTGATCGCAGACTAGCGGCCTCCTACGAGCAGTACTTC. The encoded protein is CATSDRRLAASYEQYF.

The chain carries TRBV7-2 and TRBJ2-1; D is ambiguous. Germline assignment: CDR1 SGHTA and CDR2 FQGNSA. The CDR3 contains 13 residues. The ends were cut back, 1 base at V and 6 bases at J, with 7 bases in the middle. In DNA, the CDR3 is TGTGCCAGCAGCTTAGTCCCCAGCAATGAGCAGTTCTTC. It encodes CASSLVPSNEQFF.